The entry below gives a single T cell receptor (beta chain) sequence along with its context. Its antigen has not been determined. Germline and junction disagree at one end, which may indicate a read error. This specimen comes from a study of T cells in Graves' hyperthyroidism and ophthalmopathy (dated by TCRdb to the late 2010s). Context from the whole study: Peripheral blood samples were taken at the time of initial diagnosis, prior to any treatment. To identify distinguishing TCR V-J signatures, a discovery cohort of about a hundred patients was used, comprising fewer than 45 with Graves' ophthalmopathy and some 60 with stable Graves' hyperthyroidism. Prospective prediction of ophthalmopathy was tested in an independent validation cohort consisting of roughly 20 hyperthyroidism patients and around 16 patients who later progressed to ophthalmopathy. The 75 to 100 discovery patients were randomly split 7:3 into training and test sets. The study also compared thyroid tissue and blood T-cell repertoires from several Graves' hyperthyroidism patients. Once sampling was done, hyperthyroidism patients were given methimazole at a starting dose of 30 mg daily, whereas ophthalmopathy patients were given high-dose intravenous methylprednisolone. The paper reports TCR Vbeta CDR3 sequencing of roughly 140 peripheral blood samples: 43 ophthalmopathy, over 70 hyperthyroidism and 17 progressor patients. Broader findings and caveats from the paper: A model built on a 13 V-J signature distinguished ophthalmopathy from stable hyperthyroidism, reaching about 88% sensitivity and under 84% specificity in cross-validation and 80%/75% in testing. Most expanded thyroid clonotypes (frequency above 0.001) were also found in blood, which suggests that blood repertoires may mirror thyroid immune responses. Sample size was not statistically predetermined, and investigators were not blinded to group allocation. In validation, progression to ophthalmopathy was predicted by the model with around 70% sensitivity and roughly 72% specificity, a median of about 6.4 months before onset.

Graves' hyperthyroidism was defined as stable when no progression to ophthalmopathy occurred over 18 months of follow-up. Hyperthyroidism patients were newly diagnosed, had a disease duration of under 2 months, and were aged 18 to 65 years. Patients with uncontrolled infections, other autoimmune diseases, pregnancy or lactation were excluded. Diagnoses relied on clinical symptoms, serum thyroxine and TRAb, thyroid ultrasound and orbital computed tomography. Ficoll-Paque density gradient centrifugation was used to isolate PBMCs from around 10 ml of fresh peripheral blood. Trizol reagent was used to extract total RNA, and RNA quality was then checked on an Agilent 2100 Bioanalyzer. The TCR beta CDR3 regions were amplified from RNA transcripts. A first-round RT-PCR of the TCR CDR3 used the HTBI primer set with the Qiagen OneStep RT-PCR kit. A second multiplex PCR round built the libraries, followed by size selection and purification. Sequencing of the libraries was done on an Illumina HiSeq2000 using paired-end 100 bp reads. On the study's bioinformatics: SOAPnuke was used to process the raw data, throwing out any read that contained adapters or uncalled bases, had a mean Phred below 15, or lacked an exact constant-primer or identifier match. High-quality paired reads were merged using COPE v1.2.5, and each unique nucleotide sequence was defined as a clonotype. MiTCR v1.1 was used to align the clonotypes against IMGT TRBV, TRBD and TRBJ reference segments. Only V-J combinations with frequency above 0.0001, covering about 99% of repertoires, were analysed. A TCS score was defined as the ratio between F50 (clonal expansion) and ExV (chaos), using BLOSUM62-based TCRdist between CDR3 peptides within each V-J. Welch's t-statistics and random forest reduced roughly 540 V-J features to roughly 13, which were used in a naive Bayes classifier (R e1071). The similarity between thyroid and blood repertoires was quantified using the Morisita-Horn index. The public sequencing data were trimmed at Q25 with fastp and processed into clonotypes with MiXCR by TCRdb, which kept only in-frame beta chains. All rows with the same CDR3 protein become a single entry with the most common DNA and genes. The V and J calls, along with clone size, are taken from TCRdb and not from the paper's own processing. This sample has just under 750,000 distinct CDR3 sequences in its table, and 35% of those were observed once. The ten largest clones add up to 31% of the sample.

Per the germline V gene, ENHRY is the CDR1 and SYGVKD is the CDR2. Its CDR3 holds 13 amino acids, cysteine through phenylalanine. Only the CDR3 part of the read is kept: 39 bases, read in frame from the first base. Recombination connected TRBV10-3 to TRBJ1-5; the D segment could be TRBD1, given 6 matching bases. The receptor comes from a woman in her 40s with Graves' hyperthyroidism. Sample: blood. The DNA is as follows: TGTGCCGTCAGGGAACAGGGTAATCAGCCCCAGCATTTT. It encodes CAVREQGNQPQHF.